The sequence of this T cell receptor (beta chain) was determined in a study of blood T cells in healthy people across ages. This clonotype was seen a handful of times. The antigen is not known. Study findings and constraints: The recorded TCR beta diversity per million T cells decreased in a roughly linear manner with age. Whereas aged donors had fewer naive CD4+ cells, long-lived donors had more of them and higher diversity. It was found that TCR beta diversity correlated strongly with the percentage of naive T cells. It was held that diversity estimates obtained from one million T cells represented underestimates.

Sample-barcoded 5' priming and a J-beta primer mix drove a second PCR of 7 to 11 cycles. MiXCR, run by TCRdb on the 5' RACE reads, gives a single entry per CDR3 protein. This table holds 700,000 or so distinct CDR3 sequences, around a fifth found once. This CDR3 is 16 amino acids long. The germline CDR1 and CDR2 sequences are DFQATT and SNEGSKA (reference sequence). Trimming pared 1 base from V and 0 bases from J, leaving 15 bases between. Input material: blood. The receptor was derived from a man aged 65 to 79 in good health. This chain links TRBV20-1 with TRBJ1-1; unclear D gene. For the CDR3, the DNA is TGCAGTGCTAGAGCCCTACTGACGGGTCTGAACACTGAAGCTTTCTTT. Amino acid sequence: CSARALLTGLNTEAFF.